These T cell receptor beta chains were read from a single sample in a study of T cells in localized non-small cell lung cancer. Data came from immunoSEQ multiplex PCR; TCRdb stores just in-frame clones and leaves some out. This table has around 40,000 clones, about nine tenths appearing once. The material sequenced was peripheral blood, taken before any cancer treatment. The receptors originated from a female donor at least 60 years old with stage I squamous cell lung carcinoma. Each CDR3 is given with its conserved first and last residue. Each record gives: CDR3 protein, CDR3 DNA, J gene, clone size, D gene, V gene. The D gene is left open where the match is weak. Clone size is given for some rows only: seen once, a few or many times, or a class if the clone is expanded.

CASSVQFQGGNTIYF,TGTGCCAGCAGCGTACAGTTCCAGGGGGGAAACACCATATATTTT,TRBJ1-3,few,NA,TRBV9
CASRGLNLYNEQFF,TGTGCCAGTAGAGGGCTTAATCTCTACAATGAGCAGTTCTTC,TRBJ2-1,NA,NA,TRBV19
CSVLGLAGGVGDTQYF,TGCAGCGTACTGGGACTAGCGGGAGGTGTGGGAGATACGCAGTATTTT,TRBJ2-3,once,TRBD2,TRBV29-1
CASSRQGTGYGYTF,TGTGCCAGCAGCCGACAGGGTACTGGCTATGGCTACACCTTC,TRBJ1-2,NA,TRBD1,TRBV11-2
CASSPLNAGAKNIQYF,TGTGCTAGCAGCCCCCTAAACGCGGGAGCCAAAAACATTCAGTACTTC,TRBJ2-4,NA,NA,TRBV7-7
CASSLGGTYNEQFF,TGTGCCAGCAGCTTAGGGGGGACCTACAATGAGCAGTTCTTC,TRBJ2-1,NA,NA,TRBV11-2
CASYQDEAYEQYF,TGCGCCAGTTATCAAGATGAGGCCTACGAGCAGTACTTC,TRBJ2-7,NA,NA,TRBV5-1
CASSMIISASSGKLFF,TGTGCCAGTAGTATGATAATCTCGGCGTCGTCGGGGAAACTGTTTTTT,TRBJ1-4,NA,NA,TRBV19
CASGRGQGGFDEKLFF,TGTGCCAGCGGCAGGGGACAGGGAGGATTCGATGAAAAACTGTTTTTT,TRBJ1-4,NA,TRBD1,TRBV2
CASSALGAEGYGYTF,TGTGCCAGCAGCGCTTTGGGGGCGGAGGGCTATGGCTACACCTTC,TRBJ1-2,NA,NA,TRBV13
CASSEGPKTQYF,TGTGCCAGCAGTGAGGGGCCTAAGACCCAGTACTTC,TRBJ2-5,NA,NA,TRBV6-1
CASTSSGPPTSTDTQYF,TGTGCCAGCACCTCAAGCGGCCCCCCGACTAGCACAGATACGCAGTATTTT,TRBJ2-3,few,NA,TRBV5-5
CASSSPGRVVETQYF,TGTGCCAGCAGCTCGCCCGGGAGGGTAGTAGAGACCCAGTACTTC,TRBJ2-5,NA,TRBD2,TRBV5-6
CASSAGTGSGYTF,TGTGCCAGCAGCGCCGGGACAGGGAGTGGCTACACCTTC,TRBJ1-2,once,TRBD1,TRBV5-4
CASREGSRPYNEQFF,TGTGCCAGCAGAGAGGGAAGCCGGCCCTACAATGAGCAGTTCTTC,TRBJ2-1,NA,NA,TRBV6-5
CASSFSGRADTQYF,TGTGCCAGCAGCTTTAGCGGGAGGGCAGATACGCAGTATTTT,TRBJ2-3,NA,TRBD2,TRBV7-9
CASSTAETQYF,TGTGCCAGCAGCACGGCGGAGACCCAGTACTTC,TRBJ2-5,NA,NA,TRBV9
CASSQDRGPRWYF,TGCGCCAGCAGCCAAGATCGAGGCCCCCGGTGGTACTTC,TRBJ2-7,NA,NA,TRBV4-1
CASSPRTSGSYNEQFF,TGTGCCAGCTCACCCAGGACTAGCGGGAGTTATAATGAGCAGTTCTTC,TRBJ2-1,once,TRBD2,TRBV18
CASSSPLNSPLHF,TGTGCCAGCAGTTCCCCCCTCAATTCACCCCTCCACTTT,TRBJ1-6,NA,NA,TRBV25-1